These T cell receptor beta chains were read from a single sample in a study of identical twins. TCRdb ran MiXCR on the 5' RACE reads and lists one entry per CDR3 protein. The repertoire consists of 1.5 million to 2 million distinct CDR3 sequences, with around 33% occurring once and the leading ten covering over 0.25%. The source material was cord blood. Receptors originate from a newborn girl in good health. The CDR3 runs from the conserved cysteine through the conserved F or W. The order of the fields is clone size, D gene, V gene, J gene, CDR3 length, CDR3 DNA, CDR3 protein. D genes are given only for firm matches. Rows give clone size only sometimes, using once, few, many, or a class for an expanded clone.

abundance: -; d_gene: TRBD1; v_gene: TRBV29-1; j_gene: TRBJ1-2; len: 13; CDR3nt: TGCAGCGTTGAAGATCAGGGGGCTTTTCACTACACCTTC; CDR3aa: CSVEDQGAFHYTF
abundance: -; d_gene: -; v_gene: TRBV20-1; j_gene: TRBJ1-2; len: 14; CDR3nt: TGCAGTGCTAGGAGACTGGGCGGTAACTATGGCTACACCTTC; CDR3aa: CSARRLGGNYGYTF
abundance: few; d_gene: -; v_gene: TRBV7-9; j_gene: TRBJ2-1; len: 14; CDR3nt: TGTGCCAGCAGCAATATCAGACAGGCCAATGAGCAGTTCTTC; CDR3aa: CASSNIRQANEQFF
abundance: -; d_gene: TRBD2; v_gene: TRBV10-3; j_gene: TRBJ2-3; len: 16; CDR3nt: TGTGCCATCAGTTTACTGAGCGGGAGTGGGGCAGATACGCAGTATTTT; CDR3aa: CAISLLSGSGADTQYF
abundance: -; d_gene: -; v_gene: TRBV29-1; j_gene: TRBJ1-1; len: 13; CDR3nt: TGCAGCGTCTCGGGCCCGTCGGACACTGAAGCTTTCTTT; CDR3aa: CSVSGPSDTEAFF
abundance: -; d_gene: TRBD1; v_gene: TRBV7-2; j_gene: TRBJ2-6; len: 17; CDR3nt: TGTGCCAGCAGCTTAGTGGGACAGGGGGCTGGGGCCAACGTCCTGACTTTC; CDR3aa: CASSLVGQGAGANVLTF
abundance: -; d_gene: -; v_gene: TRBV6-2/TRBV6-3; j_gene: TRBJ2-5; len: 14; CDR3nt: TGTGCCAGCAGGAAGCGTCAGGGGATAGAGACCCAGTACTTC; CDR3aa: CASRKRQGIETQYF
abundance: -; d_gene: -; v_gene: TRBV10-3; j_gene: TRBJ1-6; len: 13; CDR3nt: TGTGCCATCAAAGGCGGATATAATTCACCCCTCCACTTT; CDR3aa: CAIKGGYNSPLHF
abundance: -; d_gene: TRBD2; v_gene: TRBV5-5; j_gene: TRBJ2-3; len: 18; CDR3nt: TGTGCCAGCAGCTTGAGTCAGACTAGCGGGAGGGCTGGAGATACGCAGTATTTT; CDR3aa: CASSLSQTSGRAGDTQYF
abundance: -; d_gene: -; v_gene: TRBV5-1; j_gene: TRBJ2-3; len: 16; CDR3nt: TGCGCCAGCAGCTTGTACGCAGGGTTTGGTGCAGATACGCAGTATTTT; CDR3aa: CASSLYAGFGADTQYF
abundance: many; d_gene: -; v_gene: TRBV7-2; j_gene: TRBJ2-1; len: 13; CDR3nt: TGTGCCAGCAGCCGACAGGCCTACAATGAGCAGTTCTTC; CDR3aa: CASSRQAYNEQFF
abundance: once; d_gene: -; v_gene: TRBV18; j_gene: TRBJ2-7; len: 16; CDR3nt: TGTGCCAGCTCACCACGGGACGGCCGCGTGGGGTACGAGCAGTACTTC; CDR3aa: CASSPRDGRVGYEQYF
abundance: many; d_gene: -; v_gene: TRBV3-1; j_gene: TRBJ1-2; len: 13; CDR3nt: TGTGCCAGCAGCCAAGTTGCGGGGTATGGCTACACCTTC; CDR3aa: CASSQVAGYGYTF